The 8 T cell receptor beta chains presented below share a single source sample, sequenced in a study of tumor-infiltrating lymphocytes in primary liver carcinoma. TCR beta cDNA was prepared out of about 530 ng total RNA by means of a constant-region primer. For TCR beta, libraries were produced by three nested multiplex PCR rounds using slightly modified ARM-PCR. A C-beta reverse primer was combined with TRBV1-TRBV30 forward primers in the first two PCR rounds, and each round had 10 cycles. MiXCR, applied by TCRdb to the multiplex PCR reads, yields one record per CDR3 protein. This repertoire shows about 120,000 distinct CDR3 sequences, 65% to 75% found once; its top ten account for more than 8%. The approximately 17-32 mg bulk tissue piece was not sorted before simultaneous RNA and DNA extraction. Sequencing was performed on tumor-adjacent normal liver tissue. All receptors come from a woman aged 60 to 75 with primary liver carcinoma and hepatitis B virus infection.

In its sample, this clonotype ranks as medium-sized. The chain is built from TRBV11-2 and TRBJ1-5; D not resolved. This CDR3 comprises 13 residues. Trimming pared 0 bases from V and 4 bases from J, leaving 4 bases between. Germline CDR1 SGHAT, CDR2 FQNNGV. In DNA, the CDR3 is TGTGCCAGCAGCTTAGAAAGAAATCAGCCCCAGCATTTT. Residues: CASSLERNQPQHF.

In this sample, this clonotype turned up a few times. This sequence may be a read error, since a much larger clone differs from it by one base. Because it lacks the conserved phenylalanine or tryptophan at the end, this CDR3 is likely a read error. The chain is built from TRBV12-3 or TRBV12-4 and TRBJ1-3, with D maybe TRBD1 (6 bases). This CDR3 has 16 residues. V was pared by 7 bases and J by 2 bases, with 18 bases between. In DNA form, the CDR3 reads TGTGCCAGCAAGAGGGATTTAGGGACACCTGGAAACACCATATATTAT. As protein: CASKRDLGTPGNTIYY.

This clonotype was detected a few times. Given a much more abundant clone one base away, this may be a read error. Written as DNA, the CDR3 is TGTGTCAGCAGTTCCGGGGGCTCTGGGGCCAACGTCCTGACTTTC. Protein: CVSSSGGSGANVLTF. J is TRBJ2-6 and V is TRBV6-6; tentative D call: TRBD2 (6 bases). Germline-derived CDR1 and CDR2 are MNHNY and SVGAGI (reference sequence). This CDR3 is built from 15 residues.

This clonotype is labeled medium-sized. This chain links TRBV11-2 with TRBJ1-1, with D perhaps TRBD1 (6 bases). Germline V gene sequence: CDR1 SGHAT, CDR2 FQNNGV. With 5 bases removed from V and 1 base from J, the gap between germline ends came to 14 bases. This CDR3 contains 15 residues. This chain's CDR3 is CASSRIRGGNTEAFF. The CDR3 DNA follows: TGTGCCAGCAGCCGAATCAGGGGCGGGAACACTGAAGCTTTCTTT.

This clonotype came up many times. The V and J genes are TRBV4-2 and TRBJ2-2; 10 bases fit TRBD1. Losses at the gene ends were 5 bases for V and 6 bases for J; bases not matched to a gene: 6. This CDR3 comprises 15 residues. Germline V gene data show CDR1 as LGHNA and CDR2 as YNFKEQ. The CDR3 spells CASSTRQGAAGELFF. The CDR3 DNA sequence: TGTGCCAGCAGCACCAGACAGGGGGCCGCCGGGGAGCTGTTTTTT.

This clonotype appeared many times. The J gene is TRBJ2-1, the V gene TRBV29-1; no firm D call. CDR3 length equals 14 residues. Deletions cut 3 bases from V and 4 bases from J, with 13 bases between. Germline CDR1 is SQVTM and CDR2 is ANQGSEA. CDR3 residues: CSVDPGKHYNEQFF. The DNA for the CDR3 is TGCAGCGTTGATCCTGGGAAGCATTACAATGAGCAGTTCTTC.

About this clonotype: Mismatch with germline at one junction end may stem from a read error. The V and J genes are TRBV12-3 or TRBV12-4 and TRBJ1-6; D is unclear. The CDR3 sequence is 14 residues long. The CDR3 loop reads CASNLDGGNSALHF. In nucleotides, the CDR3 is TGTGCCAGCAACTTGGACGGAGGAAATTCAGCCCTCCATTTT.

This clonotype was seen just once. This may be a read error: a much more frequent sequence differs by one nucleotide. It is likely a read error, because the conserved phenylalanine at the end of the CDR3 is missing. The DNA is omitted, as the CDR3 cannot be located on it reliably, and the CDR3 follows TCRdb's listing. CDR3 amino acids: CASASSGAVGTDTHYL. The chain joins TRBV6-5 to TRBJ2-3; TRBD1 is the table's D call and was not checked against the DNA. The CDR3 spans 16 residues, counting both ends. CDR1 is MNHEY and CDR2 is SVGAGI in the germline V gene.